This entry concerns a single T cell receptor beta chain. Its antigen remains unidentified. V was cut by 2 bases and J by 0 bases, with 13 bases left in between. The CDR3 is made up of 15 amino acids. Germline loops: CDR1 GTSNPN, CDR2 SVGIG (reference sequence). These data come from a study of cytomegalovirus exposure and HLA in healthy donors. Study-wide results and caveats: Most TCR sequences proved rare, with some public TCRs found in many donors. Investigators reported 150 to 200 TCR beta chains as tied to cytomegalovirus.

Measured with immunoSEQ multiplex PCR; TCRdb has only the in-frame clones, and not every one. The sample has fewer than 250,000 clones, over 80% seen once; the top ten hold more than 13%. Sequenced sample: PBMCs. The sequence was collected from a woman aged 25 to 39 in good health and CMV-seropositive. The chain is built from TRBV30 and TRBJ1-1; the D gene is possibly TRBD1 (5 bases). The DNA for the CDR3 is TGTGCCTGGAGTCGAAGGAGGGGCATGAACACTGAAGCTTTCTTT. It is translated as CAWSRRRGMNTEAFF.